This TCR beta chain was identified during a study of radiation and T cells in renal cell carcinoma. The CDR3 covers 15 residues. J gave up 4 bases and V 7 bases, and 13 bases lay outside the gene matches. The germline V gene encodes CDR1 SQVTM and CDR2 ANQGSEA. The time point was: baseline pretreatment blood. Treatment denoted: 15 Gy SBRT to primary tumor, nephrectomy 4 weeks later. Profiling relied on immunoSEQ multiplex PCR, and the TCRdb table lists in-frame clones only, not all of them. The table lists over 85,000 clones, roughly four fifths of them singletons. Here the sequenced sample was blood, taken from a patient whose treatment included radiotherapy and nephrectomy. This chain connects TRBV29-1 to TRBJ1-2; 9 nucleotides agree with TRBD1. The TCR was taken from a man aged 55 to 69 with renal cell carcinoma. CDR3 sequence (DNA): TGCAGCGCTACTCCCCCGACAGGGGGAAGCTATGGCTACACCTTC. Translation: CSATPPTGGSYGYTF.